This TCR beta chain emerged from a study of cytomegalovirus exposure and HLA in healthy donors. Whole-study results and caveats: Earlier findings revealed that most TCR beta V segments proved productive either about 87% or about 30% of the time. The sole available immune exposure information was CMV serostatus.

This clone was observed a few times. Its cognate antigen is unknown. The PCR used 60 Vbeta and 13 Jbeta primers. Some clones are missing from TCRdb's copy, which holds only in-frame ones; the method was immunoSEQ multiplex PCR. This sample has roughly 200,000 clones; roughly 10% occur once, and the top ten carry 1% to 1.5%. This TCR was recovered from a woman aged 30 to 39 in good health and CMV-seropositive. The sample consisted of PBMCs.

CDR3 sequence: CASRIAGERGEQYF. The CDR3, as DNA: TGTGCCAGCAGAATAGCGGGAGAAAGGGGCGAGCAGTACTTC. The chain uses TRBV6-5 and TRBJ2-7; 9 bases align to TRBD2. The junction had 9 bases not matched to a gene; V was cut back by 6 bases and J by 6 bases. Per the germline V gene, CDR1 is MNHEY and CDR2 is SVGAGI. CDR3 length: 14 residues.